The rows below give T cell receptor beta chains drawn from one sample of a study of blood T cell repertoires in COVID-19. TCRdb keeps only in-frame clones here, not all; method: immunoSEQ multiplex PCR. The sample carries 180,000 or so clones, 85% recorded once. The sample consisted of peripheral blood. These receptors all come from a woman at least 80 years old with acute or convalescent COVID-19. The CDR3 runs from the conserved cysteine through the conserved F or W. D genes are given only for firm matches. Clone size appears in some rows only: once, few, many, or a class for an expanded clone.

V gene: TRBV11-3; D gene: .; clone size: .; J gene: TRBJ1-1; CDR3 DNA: TGTGCCAGCAGCCCTACAGGGTTTGACACTGAAGCTTTCTTT; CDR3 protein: CASSPTGFDTEAFF
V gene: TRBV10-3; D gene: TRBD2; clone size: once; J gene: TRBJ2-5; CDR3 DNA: TGTGCCATCAACCCCACGGGGGGAGAGACCCAGTACTTC; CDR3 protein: CAINPTGGETQYF
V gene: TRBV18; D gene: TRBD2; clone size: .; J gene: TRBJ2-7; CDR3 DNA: TGTGCCAGCTCACGGGGTTCTCGGGGGGTCAGCTCCTACGAGCAGTACTTC; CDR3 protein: CASSRGSRGVSSYEQYF
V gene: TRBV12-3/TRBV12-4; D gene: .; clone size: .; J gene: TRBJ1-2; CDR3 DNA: TGTGCCAGCAGTTTAGAGGGGTACTATGGCTACACCTTC; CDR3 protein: CASSLEGYYGYTF
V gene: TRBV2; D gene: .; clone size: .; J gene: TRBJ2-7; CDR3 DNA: TGTGCCAGCAGGGTCGGCGGTCAAGGTACCTACGAGCAGTACTTC; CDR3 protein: CASRVGGQGTYEQYF
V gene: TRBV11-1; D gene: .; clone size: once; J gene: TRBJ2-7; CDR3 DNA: TGTGCCAGCAGCCGCTTAGGGGGGGCGGAGCAGTACTTC; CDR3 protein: CASSRLGGAEQYF
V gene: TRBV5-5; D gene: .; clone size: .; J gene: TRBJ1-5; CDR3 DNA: TGTGCCAGCAGCTTAGATATAGGGGGAGTAGGCAATCAGCCCCAGCATTTT; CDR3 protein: CASSLDIGGVGNQPQHF
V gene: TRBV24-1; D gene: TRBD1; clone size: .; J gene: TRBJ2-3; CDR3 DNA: TGTGCCACCAGTGATCAGGGGACAGGGGGCACAGATACGCAGTATTTT; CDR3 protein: CATSDQGTGGTDTQYF
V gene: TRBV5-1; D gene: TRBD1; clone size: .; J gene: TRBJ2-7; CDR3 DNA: TGCGCCAGCAGCCATGGACAGGGGTCCTACGAGCAGTACTTC; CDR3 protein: CASSHGQGSYEQYF
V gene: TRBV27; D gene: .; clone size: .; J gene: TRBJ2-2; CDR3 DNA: TGTGCCAGCAGGGGGGGAAGGGCCGGGGAGCTGTTTTTT; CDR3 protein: CASRGGRAGELFF
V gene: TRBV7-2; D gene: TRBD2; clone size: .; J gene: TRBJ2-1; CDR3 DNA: TGTGCCAGCAGCATACCGGGACTAGCGCAAGTAGGGGAGCAGTTCTTC; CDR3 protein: CASSIPGLAQVGEQFF
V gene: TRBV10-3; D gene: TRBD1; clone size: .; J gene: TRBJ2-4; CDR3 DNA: TGTGCCAGTCGGCAGGGGGCGGCCAAAAACATTCAGTACTTC; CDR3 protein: CASRQGAAKNIQYF
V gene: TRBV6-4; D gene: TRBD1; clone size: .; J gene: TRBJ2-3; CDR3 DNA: TGTGCCAGCAGTGGACAGGGAGAAAAGAGTGAGCAGTATTTT; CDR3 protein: CASSGQGEKSEQYF
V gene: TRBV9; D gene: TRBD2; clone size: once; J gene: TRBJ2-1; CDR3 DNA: TGTGCCAGCAGCGTAAGACTAGCGGGCTACAATGAGCAGTTCTTC; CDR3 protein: CASSVRLAGYNEQFF
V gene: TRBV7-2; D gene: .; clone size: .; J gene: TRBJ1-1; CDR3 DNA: TGTGCCAGCAGACTCAGGAGGGAGAACACTGAAGCTTTCTTT; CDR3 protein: CASRLRRENTEAFF
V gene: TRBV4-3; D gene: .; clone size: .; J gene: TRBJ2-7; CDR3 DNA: TGCGCCAGCAGCCAAGATGACGGGAGTCTCTACGAGCAGTACTTC; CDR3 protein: CASSQDDGSLYEQYF
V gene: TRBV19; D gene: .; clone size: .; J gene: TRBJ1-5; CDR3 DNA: TGTGCCAGTAGTGGCCTCAGGGTGTCGGACGCCCAGCATTTT; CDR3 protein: CASSGLRVSDAQHF
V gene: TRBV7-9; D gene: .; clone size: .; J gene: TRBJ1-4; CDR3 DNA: TGTGCCAGCAGCTTAGCGACAATACGGAATGAAAAACTGTTTTTT; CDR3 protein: CASSLATIRNEKLFF
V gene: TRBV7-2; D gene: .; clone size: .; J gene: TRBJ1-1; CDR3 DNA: TGTGCCAGCAGCTTAGGGGCAGGGATGAACACTGAAGCTTTCTTT; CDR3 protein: CASSLGAGMNTEAFF
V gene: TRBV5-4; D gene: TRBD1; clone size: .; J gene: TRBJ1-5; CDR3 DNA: TGTGCCAGCAGCTACACAGGGGGCGGCAATCAGCCCCAGCATTTT; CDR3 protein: CASSYTGGGNQPQHF
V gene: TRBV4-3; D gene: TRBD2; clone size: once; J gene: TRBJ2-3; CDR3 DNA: TGCGCCAGCAGCCCCGTACTAGCGGGAGAGGGAGATACGCAGTATTTT; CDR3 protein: CASSPVLAGEGDTQYF
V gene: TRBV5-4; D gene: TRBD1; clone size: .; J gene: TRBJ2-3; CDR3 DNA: TGTGCCAGCAGCCAGGGACAGAACACAGATACGCAGTATTTT; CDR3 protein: CASSQGQNTDTQYF
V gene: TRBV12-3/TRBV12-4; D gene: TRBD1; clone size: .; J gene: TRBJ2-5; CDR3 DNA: TGTGCCAGCACCCTAACAGGGGGAGAGACCCAGTACTTC; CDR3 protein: CASTLTGGETQYF
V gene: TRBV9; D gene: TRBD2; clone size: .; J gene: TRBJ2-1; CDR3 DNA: TGTGCCAGCAGCGTGGGTACACCCGGGACTAGCGAGCGTGGGTCCTACAATGAGCAGTTCTTC; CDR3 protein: CASSVGTPGTSERGSYNEQFF
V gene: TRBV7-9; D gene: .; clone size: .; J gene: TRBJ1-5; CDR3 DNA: TGTGCCAGCAGCTTAGCCGGGCCTGCGGGTGTTGGTCAGCCCCAGCATTTT; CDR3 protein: CASSLAGPAGVGQPQHF
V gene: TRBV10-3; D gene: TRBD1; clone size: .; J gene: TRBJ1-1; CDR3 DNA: TGTGCCATCAGGGGGACAGGGGAGGTCACTGAAGCTTTCTTT; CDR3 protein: CAIRGTGEVTEAFF
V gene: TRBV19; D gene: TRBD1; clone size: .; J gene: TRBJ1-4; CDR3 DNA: TGTGCCAGCAGTTCAAGGACAGGGGAAGAAAAACTGTTTTTT; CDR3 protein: CASSSRTGEEKLFF
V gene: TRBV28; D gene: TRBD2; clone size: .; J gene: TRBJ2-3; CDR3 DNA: TGTGCCAGCAGTTCAGCGGGAGGACACAGCGGCCATACGCAGTATTTT; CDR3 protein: CASSSAGGHSGHTQYF
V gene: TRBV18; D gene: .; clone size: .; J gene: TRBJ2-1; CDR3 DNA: TGTGCCAGCTCACCAGGGGCAGCAAACAATGAGCAGTTCTTC; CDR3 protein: CASSPGAANNEQFF
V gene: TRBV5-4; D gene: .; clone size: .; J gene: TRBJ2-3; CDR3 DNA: TGTGCCAGCAGCTCTCCAGGGTCAGGCGATACGCAGTATTTT; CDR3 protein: CASSSPGSGDTQYF
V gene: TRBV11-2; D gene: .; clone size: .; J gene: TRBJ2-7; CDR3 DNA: TGTGCCAGCAGCTTAGTGGCTAGCTCGATTGCCTACGAGCAGTACTTC; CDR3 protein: CASSLVASSIAYEQYF
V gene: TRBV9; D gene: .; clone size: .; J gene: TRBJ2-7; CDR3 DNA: TGTGCCAGCAGCGCCACAGGGATCCTCGAGCAGTACTTC; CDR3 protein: CASSATGILEQYF
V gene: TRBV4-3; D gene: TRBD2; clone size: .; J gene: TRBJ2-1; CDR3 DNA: TGCGCCAGCAGCCAACAGCGGGAGGGGGATGAGCAGTTCTTC; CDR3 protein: CASSQQREGDEQFF
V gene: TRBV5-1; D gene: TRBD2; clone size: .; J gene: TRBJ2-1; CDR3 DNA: TGCGCCAGCAGCTTACCTAGCGGGAGCGATGAGCAGTTCTTC; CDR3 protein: CASSLPSGSDEQFF
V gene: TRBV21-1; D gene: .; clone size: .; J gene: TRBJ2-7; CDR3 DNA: TGTGCCAGCCCCAACCGCAGTTCCTACGAGCAGTACTTC; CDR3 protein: CASPNRSSYEQYF
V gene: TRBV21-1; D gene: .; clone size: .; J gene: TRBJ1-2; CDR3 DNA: TGTGCCAGCAGCAAAGGGGGAGCTGGCTACACCTTC; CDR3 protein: CASSKGGAGYTF
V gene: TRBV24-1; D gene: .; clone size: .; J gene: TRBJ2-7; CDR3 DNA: TGTGCCACCAGTGACGCCAGGTCACCAGTCTACGAGCAGTACTTC; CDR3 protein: CATSDARSPVYEQYF
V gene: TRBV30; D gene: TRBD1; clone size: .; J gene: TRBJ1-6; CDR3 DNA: TGTGCCTGGAGTGCCGGACAGGGGGCTTATTCACCCCTCCACTTT; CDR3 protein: CAWSAGQGAYSPLHF
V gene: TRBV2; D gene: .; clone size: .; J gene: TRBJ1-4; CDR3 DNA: TGTGCCAGCATTTTATCCGGGACTTCGGCTGAAAAACTGTTTTTT; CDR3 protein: CASILSGTSAEKLFF
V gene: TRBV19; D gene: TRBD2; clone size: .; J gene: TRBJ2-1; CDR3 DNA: TGTGCCAGTAGTACGCTAGCGGGGTCCTACAATGAGCAGTTCTTC; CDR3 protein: CASSTLAGSYNEQFF
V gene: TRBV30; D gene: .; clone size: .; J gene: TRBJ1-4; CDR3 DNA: TGTGCCTGGAGTCCCCGGGGGGAACTGTTTTTT; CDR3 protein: CAWSPRGELFF
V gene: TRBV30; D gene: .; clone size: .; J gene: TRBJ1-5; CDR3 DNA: TGTGCCTGGAGTTCCCCCGGGGACACCCGCAATCAGCCCCAGCATTTT; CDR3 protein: CAWSSPGDTRNQPQHF
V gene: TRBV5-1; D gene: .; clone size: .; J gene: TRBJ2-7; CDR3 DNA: TGCGCCAGCAGCTTGGGTACTGTCGGGACTTTTAACTCAGAGCAGTACTTC; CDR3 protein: CASSLGTVGTFNSEQYF
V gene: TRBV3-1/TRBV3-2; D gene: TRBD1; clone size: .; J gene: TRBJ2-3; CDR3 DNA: TGTGCCAGCAGCTTTCGACAGGGTCAACACACAGATACGCAGTATTTT; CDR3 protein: CASSFRQGQHTDTQYF
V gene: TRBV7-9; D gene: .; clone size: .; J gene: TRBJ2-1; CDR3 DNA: TGTGCCAGCAGCTTAGCCGCCGTAGCGGTTGGGGGGTACAATGAGCAGTTCTTC; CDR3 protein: CASSLAAVAVGGYNEQFF
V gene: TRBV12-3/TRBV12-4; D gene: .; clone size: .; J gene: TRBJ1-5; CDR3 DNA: TGTGCCAGCAGTTTAGGTCCTAATCAGCCCCAGCATTTT; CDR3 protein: CASSLGPNQPQHF
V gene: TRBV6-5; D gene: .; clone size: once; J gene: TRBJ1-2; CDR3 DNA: TGTGCCAGCAGCCAAGACATGGATTATGGCTACACCTTC; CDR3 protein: CASSQDMDYGYTF
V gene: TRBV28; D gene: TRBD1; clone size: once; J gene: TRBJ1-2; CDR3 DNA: TGTGCCAGCAGGACAGGGGAAGGGTTTGGCTACACCTTC; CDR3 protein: CASRTGEGFGYTF
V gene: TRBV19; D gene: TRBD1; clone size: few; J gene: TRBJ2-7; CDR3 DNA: TGTGCCAGTAGTAGGACAGGCAGCTCCTACGAGCAGTACTTC; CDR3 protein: CASSRTGSSYEQYF
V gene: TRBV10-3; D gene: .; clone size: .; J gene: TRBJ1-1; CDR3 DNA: TGTGCCATCAGTGAGTCAACAGAGAACACTGAAGCTTTCTTT; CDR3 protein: CAISESTENTEAFF
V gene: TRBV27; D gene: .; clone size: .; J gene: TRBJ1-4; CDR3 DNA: TGTGCCAGCGGGGGTCGGGGGTCGGGTGAAAAACTGTTTTTT; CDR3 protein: CASGGRGSGEKLFF
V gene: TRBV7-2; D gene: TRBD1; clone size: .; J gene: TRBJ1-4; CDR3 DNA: TGTGCCAGCAGCCCCTTCGTAGGGACAGCTGAAAAACTGTTTTTT; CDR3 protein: CASSPFVGTAEKLFF
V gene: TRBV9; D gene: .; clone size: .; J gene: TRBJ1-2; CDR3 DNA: TGTGCCAGCAGCGTAGGGTCCCGGGGTGGCTACACCTTC; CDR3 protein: CASSVGSRGGYTF
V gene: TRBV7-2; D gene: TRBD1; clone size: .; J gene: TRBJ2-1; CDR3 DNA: TGTGCCAGCAGCCACGGGTTGGGACAGGGGGCCAGTGAGCAGTTCTTC; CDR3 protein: CASSHGLGQGASEQFF
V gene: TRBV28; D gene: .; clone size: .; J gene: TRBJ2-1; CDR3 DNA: TGTGCCAGCAGTGCCGGGGGTAGCGAACGATATGAGCAGTTCTTC; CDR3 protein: CASSAGGSERYEQFF
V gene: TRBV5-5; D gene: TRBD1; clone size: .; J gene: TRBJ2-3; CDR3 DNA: TGTGCCAGCAGCTCCATACAGGGGGGAACAGATACGCAGTATTTT; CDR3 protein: CASSSIQGGTDTQYF
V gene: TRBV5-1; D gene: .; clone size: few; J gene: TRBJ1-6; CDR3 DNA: TGCGCCAGCAGCTTCGGACAGTCGAATTCACCCCTCCACTTT; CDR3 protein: CASSFGQSNSPLHF
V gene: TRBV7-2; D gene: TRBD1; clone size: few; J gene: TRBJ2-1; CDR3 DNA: TGTGCCAGCAGCTTACAGGGGGTTTCCTACAATGAGCAGTTCTTC; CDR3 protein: CASSLQGVSYNEQFF
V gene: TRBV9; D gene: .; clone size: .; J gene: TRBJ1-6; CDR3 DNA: TGTGCCAGCAGCGGCAGGGACTCCTATAATTCACCCCTCCACTTT; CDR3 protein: CASSGRDSYNSPLHF